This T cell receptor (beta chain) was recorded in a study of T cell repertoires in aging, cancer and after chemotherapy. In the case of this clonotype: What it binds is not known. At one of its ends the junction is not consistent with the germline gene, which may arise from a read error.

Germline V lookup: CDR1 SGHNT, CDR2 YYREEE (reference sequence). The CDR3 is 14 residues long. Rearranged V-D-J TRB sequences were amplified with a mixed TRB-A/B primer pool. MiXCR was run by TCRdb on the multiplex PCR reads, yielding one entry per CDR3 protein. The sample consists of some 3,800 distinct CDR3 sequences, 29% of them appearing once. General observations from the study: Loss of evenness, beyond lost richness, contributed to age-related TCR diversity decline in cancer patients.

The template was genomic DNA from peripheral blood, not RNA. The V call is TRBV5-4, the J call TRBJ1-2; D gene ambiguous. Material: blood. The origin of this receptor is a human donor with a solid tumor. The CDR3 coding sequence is TGCGCCAGCAGCTTACGGGGATTAGGCTATGGCTACACCTTC. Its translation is CASSLRGLGYGYTF.